What follows describes a single T cell receptor (beta chain). In the original processing: Cell counts per sample came from amplifying reference gene primers. The data were produced by immunoSEQ multiplex PCR, yet TCRdb's version contains in-frame clones alone and is incomplete. V and J calls and clone size are copied from that table; D and trimming were computed from the DNA. The table includes about 310,000 clones, around 87% detected once. This CDR3 is 14 amino acids long. J was trimmed by 4 bases and V by 6 bases; bases with no gene match: 8. The germline V gene has CDR1 SNHLY and CDR2 FYNNEI. The sample is drawn from a study of blood T cell repertoires in COVID-19. Study as a whole: Samples representing acute and convalescent COVID-19 were sourced from the United States, Italy and Spain. In each case, the material was cDNA or gDNA derived from T cells, B-cell-depleted T cells, or PBMCs.

The J gene is TRBJ2-7, the V gene TRBV2, with 8 bases lining up with TRBD1. The TCR comes from a woman aged 50 to 60 who had recovered from COVID-19. The source material was peripheral blood. Written as DNA, the CDR3 is TGTGCCAGCAGCGGAGGACAGGGAGGTTACGAGCAGTACTTC. Encoded protein: CASSGGQGGYEQYF.